The clone carrying this T cell receptor (beta chain) was found once. This sample stems from a study of blood T cell repertoires in COVID-19. Looking at the study overall: Researchers got acute and convalescent COVID-19 samples from the United States, Italy and Spain. Sample material is recorded as cDNA or gDNA derived from T cells, B-cell-depleted T cells, or PBMCs.

Original processing notes: How many nucleated cells were present was estimated from reference gene primer amplification. Profiled with immunoSEQ multiplex PCR; TCRdb holds only in-frame clones, not every one. V and J calls and clone size come straight from that table; D and trimming were deduced from the DNA. The table lists about 71,000 clones, around 85% of them singletons. CDR3 size: 14 residues. Trimming took off 0 bases at V and 3 bases at J, with 9 bases between the two ends. In germline, CDR1 is SGDLS, CDR2 YYNGEE. Material: peripheral blood. The chain uses TRBV9 and TRBJ1-2; D is undetermined. The clonotype was recovered from a man older than 75 with acute or convalescent COVID-19. The DNA of the CDR3 is TGTGCCAGCAGCGTAGTCGGTTTGGACTATGGCTACACCTTC. Encoded protein: CASSVVGLDYGYTF.